A single sample is the source of the 4 T cell receptor beta chains below, sequenced in a study of regulatory T cells in long-lasting Graves disease. Time point denoted: newly diagnosed GD, antithyroid drugs for less than 3 months. Making the TCR library involved RNA that had been extracted from PBMCs. Combining iRepertoire HTBI primers with Arm-PCR of CDR3 regions, the authors built TCR beta libraries. TCRdb independently ran MiXCR on the multiplex PCR reads; one entry per CDR3 protein. The table records roughly 610,000 distinct CDR3 sequences, 16% of them present only once. These sequences were also reported in another study, on T cells in Graves' hyperthyroidism and ophthalmopathy.

The starting material was peripheral blood mononuclear cells (PBMCs), obtained at new diagnosis, from a patient treated with antithyroid drugs. The source of these receptors is a woman aged 25 to 39 with Graves disease.

As concerns this clonotype: The missing conserved phenylalanine or tryptophan at the end of this CDR3 makes a read error likely. The V gene is TRBV20-1, the J gene TRBJ1-1; tentatively, D is TRBD1 (5 bases). The CDR3 has 12 residues. Germline-derived CDR1 and CDR2 are DFQATT and SNEGSKA (reference sequence). Between the trimmed V and J ends, which lost 4 bases and 3 bases, there was a span of 9 bases. CDR3 nucleotides: TGCAGTGCTAAGCGGGGGGACACTGAAGCTTTCCTT. It codes for CSAKRGDTEAFL.

This clonotype showed up many times. V is TRBV24-1 and J is TRBJ1-1, with a tentative D call TRBD1 (6 bases). The CDR3 is made up of 13 amino acids. Germline values: CDR1 KGHDR, CDR2 SFDVKD. The V and J ends lost 8 bases and 0 bases respectively, with 9 bases between them. The CDR3 sequence is CATTDRLNTEAFF. The CDR3 bases are TGTGCCACCACGGACAGACTGAACACTGAAGCTTTCTTT.

This clonotype was counted many times. The chain combines TRBV28 with TRBJ1-1, with no clear D. V gave up 6 bases and J gave up 0 bases, with 17 bases separating them. Germline values: CDR1 MDHEN, CDR2 SYDVKM. The CDR3 totals 16 residues. The CDR3 region has the DNA TGTGCCAGCAGCCCCATTCTTTGGGGTATGAACACTGAAGCTTTCTTT. Its translation: CASSPILWGMNTEAFF.

This clonotype was detected many times. J is TRBJ2-2 and V is TRBV5-1; 9 bases match TRBD1. In germline, CDR1 is SGHRS, CDR2 YFSETQ. Trimming removed 3 bases from V and 4 bases from J; junction bases left unmatched: 13. The CDR3 is made up of 18 amino acids. The CDR3 is CASSWSTGGFGITGELFF. The CDR3 DNA is TGCGCCAGCAGCTGGTCGACAGGGGGGTTTGGAATCACCGGGGAGCTGTTTTTT. Looking up the rest from reference TRBV5-1 and TRBJ2-2 gives the full variable domain: KAGVTQTPRYLIKTRGQQVTLSCSPISGHRSVSWYQQTPGQGLQFLFEYFSETQRNKGNFPGRFSGRQFSNSRSEMNVSTLELGDSALYLCASSWSTGGFGITGELFFGEGSRLTVL.